This T cell receptor beta chain was sequenced for a study of cytomegalovirus exposure and HLA in healthy donors. PCR amplification relied on 60 Vbeta primers (plus 13 Jbeta primers). Only in-frame clones appear in the TCRdb table, and some are missing; sequencing was by immunoSEQ multiplex PCR. The profile covers 100,000 or so clones, with roughly 85% appearing a single time and 3.1% taken by the ten largest. Findings and limits, study-wide: Researchers reported that three CMV-associated chains were confirmed in vitro as CMV antigen-specific.

The trim removed 3 bases at V and 3 bases at J, leaving 10 bases unmatched. The CDR3 has 17 amino acids. CDR1 is SGDLS, CDR2 YYNGEE, per germline. Concerning this clone itself: Its antigen is as yet unknown.

V and J are TRBV9 and TRBJ1-2, with TRBD1 identical over 11 bases. What was sequenced was PBMCs. The clonotype originates from a woman between 40 and 55 years old in good health and CMV-seronegative. The CDR3, as DNA: TGTGCCAGCAGCGAGGGACCTAGGACAGGGGGCTACTATGGCTACACCTTC. Residues: CASSEGPRTGGYYGYTF.